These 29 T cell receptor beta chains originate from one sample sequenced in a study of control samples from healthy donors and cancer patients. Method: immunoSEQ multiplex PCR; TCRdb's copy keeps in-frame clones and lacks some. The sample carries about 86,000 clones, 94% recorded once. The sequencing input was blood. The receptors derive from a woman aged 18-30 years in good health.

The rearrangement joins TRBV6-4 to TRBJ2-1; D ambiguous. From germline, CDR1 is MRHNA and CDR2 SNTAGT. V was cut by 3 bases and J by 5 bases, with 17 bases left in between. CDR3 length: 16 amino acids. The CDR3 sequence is CASSDQALRGDNEQFF. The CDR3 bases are TGTGCCAGCAGTGATCAAGCGCTGAGAGGAGACAATGAGCAGTTCTTC.

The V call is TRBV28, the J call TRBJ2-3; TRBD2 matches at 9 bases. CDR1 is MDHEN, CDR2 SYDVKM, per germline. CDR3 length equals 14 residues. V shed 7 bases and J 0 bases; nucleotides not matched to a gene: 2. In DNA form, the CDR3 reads TGTGCCAGCACACTAGCGGGTAGCACAGATACGCAGTATTTT. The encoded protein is CASTLAGSTDTQYF.

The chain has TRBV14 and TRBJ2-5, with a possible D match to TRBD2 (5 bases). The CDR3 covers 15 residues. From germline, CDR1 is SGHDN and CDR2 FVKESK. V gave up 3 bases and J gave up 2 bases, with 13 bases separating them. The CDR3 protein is CASSHLSDFQETQYF. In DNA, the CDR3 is TGTGCCAGCAGCCACCTTTCGGACTTTCAAGAGACCCAGTACTTC.

The CDR3 nucleotides are TGTGCCAGCAGTTACTTCCCCTATGGCTACACCTTC. Residues: CASSYFPYGYTF. The chain employs TRBV6-5 and TRBJ1-2; no clear D gene. The CDR3 covers 12 residues. Germline V CDR1 and CDR2: MNHEY, SVGAGI. Trimming cost V 1 base and J 4 bases, with 4 bases left between them.

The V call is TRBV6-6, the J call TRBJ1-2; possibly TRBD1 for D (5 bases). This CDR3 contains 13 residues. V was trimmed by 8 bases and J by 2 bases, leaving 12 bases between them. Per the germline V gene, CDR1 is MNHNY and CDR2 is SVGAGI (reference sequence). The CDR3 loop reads CASAQGLNYGYTF. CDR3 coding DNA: TGTGCCAGCGCGCAGGGATTGAACTATGGCTACACCTTC.

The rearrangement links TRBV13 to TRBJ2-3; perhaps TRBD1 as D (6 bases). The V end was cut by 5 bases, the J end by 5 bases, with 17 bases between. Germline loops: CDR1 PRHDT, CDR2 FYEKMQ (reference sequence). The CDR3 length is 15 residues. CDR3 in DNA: TGTGCCAGCAGCATCGCCCACCAGGGGATAGATACGCAGTATTTT. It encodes CASSIAHQGIDTQYF.

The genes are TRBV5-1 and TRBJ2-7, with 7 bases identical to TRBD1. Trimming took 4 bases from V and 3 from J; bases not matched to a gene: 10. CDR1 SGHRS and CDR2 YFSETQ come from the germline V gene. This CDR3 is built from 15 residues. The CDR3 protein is CASSPTTGTVYEQYF. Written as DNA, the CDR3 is TGCGCCAGCAGCCCCACAACCGGGACAGTCTACGAGCAGTACTTC.

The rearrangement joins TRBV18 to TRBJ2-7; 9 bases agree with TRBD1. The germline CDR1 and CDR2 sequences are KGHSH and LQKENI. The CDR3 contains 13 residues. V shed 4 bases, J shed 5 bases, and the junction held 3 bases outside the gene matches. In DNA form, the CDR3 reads TGTGCCAGCTCACTGGGACAGGGCAACGAGCAGTACTTC. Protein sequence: CASSLGQGNEQYF.

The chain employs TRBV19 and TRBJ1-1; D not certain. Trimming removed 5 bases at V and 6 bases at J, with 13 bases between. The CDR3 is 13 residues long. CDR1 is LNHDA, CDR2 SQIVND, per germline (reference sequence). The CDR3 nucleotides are TGTGCCAGTAGTCTCCTGCCCAGCCCTGAAGCTTTCTTT. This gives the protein CASSLLPSPEAFF.

The CDR3 sequence is CATSDLTYTEAFF. The CDR3 DNA sequence: TGTGCCACCAGTGATTTGACGTACACTGAAGCTTTCTTT. This chain joins TRBV24-1 and TRBJ1-1; D not resolved. This CDR3 region has 13 residues. CDR1 KGHDR and CDR2 SFDVKD come from the germline V gene. Between the trimmed V and J ends, which lost 0 bases and 3 bases, there was a span of 4 bases.

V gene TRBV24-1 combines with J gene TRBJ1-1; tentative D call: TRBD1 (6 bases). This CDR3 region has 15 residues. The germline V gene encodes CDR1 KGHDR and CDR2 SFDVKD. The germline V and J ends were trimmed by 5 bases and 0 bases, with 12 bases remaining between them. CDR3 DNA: TGTGCCACCAGTGCCGGGGGACAAGTGAACACTGAAGCTTTCTTT. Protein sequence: CATSAGGQVNTEAFF.

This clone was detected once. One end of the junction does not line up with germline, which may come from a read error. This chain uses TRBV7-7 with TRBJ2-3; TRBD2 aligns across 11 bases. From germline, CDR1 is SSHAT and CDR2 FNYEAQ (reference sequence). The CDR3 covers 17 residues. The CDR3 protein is CASSLGSGGAGADTQYF. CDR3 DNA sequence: TGTGCTAGCAGCTTAGGTAGCGGGGGGGCAGGAGCAGATACGCAGTATTTT.

CDR3 nucleotide sequence: TGTGCCAGCAACCCGTCCCGGACTACATCCTACGAGCAGTACTTC. Amino acids: CASNPSRTTSYEQYF. The V call is TRBV28, the J call TRBJ2-7; D possibly corresponds to TRBD2 (6 bases). With 7 bases removed from V and 1 base from J, the gap between germline ends came to 17 bases. The germline V gene has CDR1 MDHEN and CDR2 SYDVKM. The CDR3 spans 15 residues. Complete variable domain (other parts from reference TRBV28 and TRBJ2-7): DVKVTQSSRYLVKRTGEKVFLECVQDMDHENMFWYRQDPGLGLRLIYFSYDVKMKEKGDIPEGYSVSREKKERFSLILESASTNQTSMYLCASNPSRTTSYEQYFGPGTRLTVT.

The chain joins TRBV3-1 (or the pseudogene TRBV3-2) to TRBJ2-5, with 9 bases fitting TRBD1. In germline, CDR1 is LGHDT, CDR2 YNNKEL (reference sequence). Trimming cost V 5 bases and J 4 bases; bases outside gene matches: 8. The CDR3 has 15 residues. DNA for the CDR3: TGTGCCAGCAGCTCTACCCGGACAGGGGCAGAGACCCAGTACTTC. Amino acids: CASSSTRTGAETQYF.

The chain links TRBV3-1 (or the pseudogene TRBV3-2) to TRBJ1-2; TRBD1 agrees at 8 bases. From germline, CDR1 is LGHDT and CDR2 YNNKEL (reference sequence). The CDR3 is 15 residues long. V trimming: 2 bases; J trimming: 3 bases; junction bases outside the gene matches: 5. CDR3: CASSQMGQEDYGYTF. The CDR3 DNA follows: TGTGCCAGCAGCCAAATGGGACAGGAAGACTATGGCTACACCTTC.

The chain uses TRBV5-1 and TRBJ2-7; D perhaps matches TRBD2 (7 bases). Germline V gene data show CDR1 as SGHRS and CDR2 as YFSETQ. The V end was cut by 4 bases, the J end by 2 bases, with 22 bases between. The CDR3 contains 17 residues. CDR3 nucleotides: TGCGCCAGCAGCCTGGACAGACGAAGCGGGGCACCCTACGAGCAGTACTTC. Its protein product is CASSLDRRSGAPYEQYF.

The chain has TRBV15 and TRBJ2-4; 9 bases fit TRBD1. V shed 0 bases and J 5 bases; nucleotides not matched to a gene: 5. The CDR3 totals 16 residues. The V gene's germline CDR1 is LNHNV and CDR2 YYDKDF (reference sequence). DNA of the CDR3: TGTGCCACCAGCAGAGACCGAACAGGGGGCCAAAACATTCAGTACTTC. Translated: CATSRDRTGGQNIQYF. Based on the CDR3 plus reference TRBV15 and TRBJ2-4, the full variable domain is DAMVIQNPRYQVTQFGKPVTLSCSQTLNHNVMYWYQQKSSQAPKLLFHYYDKDFNNEADTPDNFQSRRPNTSFCFLDIRSPGLGDTAMYLCATSRDRTGGQNIQYFGAGTRLSVL.

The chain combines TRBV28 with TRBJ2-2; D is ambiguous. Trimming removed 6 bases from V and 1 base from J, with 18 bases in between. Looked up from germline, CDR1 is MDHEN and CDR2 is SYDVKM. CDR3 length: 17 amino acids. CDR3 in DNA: TGTGCCAGCAGCACGCCCATGGGGTTAAGGAACACCGGGGAGCTGTTTTTT. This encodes CASSTPMGLRNTGELFF.

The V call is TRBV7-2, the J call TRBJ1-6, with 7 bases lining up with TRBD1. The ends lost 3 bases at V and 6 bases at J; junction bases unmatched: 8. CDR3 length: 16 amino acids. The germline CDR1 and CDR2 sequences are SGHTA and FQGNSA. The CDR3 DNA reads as TGTGCCAGCAGCTTGTGGACAGGAGCGAGTAATTCACCCCTCCACTTT. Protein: CASSLWTGASNSPLHF.

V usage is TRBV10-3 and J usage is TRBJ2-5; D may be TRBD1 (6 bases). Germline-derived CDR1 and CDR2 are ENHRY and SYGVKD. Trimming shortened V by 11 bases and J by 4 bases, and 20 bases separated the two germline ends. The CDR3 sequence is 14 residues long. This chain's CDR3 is CAASGEINRETQYF. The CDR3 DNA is TGTGCCGCATCAGGGGAGATTAACCGAGAGACCCAGTACTTC.

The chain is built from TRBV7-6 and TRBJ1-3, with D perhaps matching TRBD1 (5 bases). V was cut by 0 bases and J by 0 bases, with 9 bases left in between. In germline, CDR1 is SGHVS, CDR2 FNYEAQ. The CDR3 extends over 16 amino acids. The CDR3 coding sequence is TGTGCCAGCAGCTTAGCACAGGCGAACTCTGGAAACACCATATATTTT. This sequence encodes CASSLAQANSGNTIYF.

The CDR3 DNA is TGTGCCAGTTCCGGGACAGACTACAATGAGCAGTTCTTC. Its protein product is CASSGTDYNEQFF. This chain uses TRBV28 with TRBJ2-1, with TRBD1 matching over 7 bases. CDR1 MDHEN and CDR2 SYDVKM come from the germline V gene. The CDR3 is 13 amino acids. Losses at the gene ends were 9 bases for V and 3 bases for J; bases not matched to a gene: 5. Variable domain in full (rest from reference TRBV28 and TRBJ2-1): DVKVTQSSRYLVKRTGEKVFLECVQDMDHENMFWYRQDPGLGLRLIYFSYDVKMKEKGDIPEGYSVSREKKERFSLILESASTNQTSMYLCASSGTDYNEQFFGPGTRLTVL.

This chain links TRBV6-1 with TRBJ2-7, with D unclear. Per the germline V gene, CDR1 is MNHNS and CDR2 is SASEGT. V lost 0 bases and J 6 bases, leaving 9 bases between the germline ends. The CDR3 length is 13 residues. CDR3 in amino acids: CASSEAPVVEQYF. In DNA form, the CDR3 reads TGTGCCAGCAGTGAAGCCCCCGTGGTCGAGCAGTACTTC.

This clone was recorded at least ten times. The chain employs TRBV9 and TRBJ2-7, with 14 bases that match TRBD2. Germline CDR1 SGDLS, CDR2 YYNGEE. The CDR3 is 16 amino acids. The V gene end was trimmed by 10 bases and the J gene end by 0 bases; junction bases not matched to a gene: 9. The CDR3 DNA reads TGTGCCTCCTCCGGGACTAGCGGGGGCCCCTCCTACGAGCAGTACTTC. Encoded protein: CASSGTSGGPSYEQYF.

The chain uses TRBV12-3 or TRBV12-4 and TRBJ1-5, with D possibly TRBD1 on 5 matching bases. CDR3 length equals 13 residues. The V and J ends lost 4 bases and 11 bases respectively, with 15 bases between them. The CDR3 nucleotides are TGTGCCAGCAGTTGGGGACCGGGGGAGTCCCAGCATTTT. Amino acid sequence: CASSWGPGESQHF.

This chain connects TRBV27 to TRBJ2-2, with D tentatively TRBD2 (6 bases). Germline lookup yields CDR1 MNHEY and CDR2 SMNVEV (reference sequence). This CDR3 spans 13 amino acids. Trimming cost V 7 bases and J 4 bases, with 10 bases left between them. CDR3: CASMWRGTGELFF. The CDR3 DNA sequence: TGTGCCAGCATGTGGAGGGGCACCGGGGAGCTGTTTTTT.

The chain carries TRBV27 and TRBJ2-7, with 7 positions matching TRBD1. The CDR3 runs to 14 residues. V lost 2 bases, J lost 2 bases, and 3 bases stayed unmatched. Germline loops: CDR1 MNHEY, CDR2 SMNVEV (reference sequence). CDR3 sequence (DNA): TGTGCCAGCAGTTTAACAGGGGCAACCTACGAGCAGTACTTC. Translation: CASSLTGATYEQYF.

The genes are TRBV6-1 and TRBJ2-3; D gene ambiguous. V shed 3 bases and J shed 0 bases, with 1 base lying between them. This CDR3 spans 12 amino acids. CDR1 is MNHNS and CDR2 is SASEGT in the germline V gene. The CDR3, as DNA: TGTGCCAGCAGTGACAGCACAGATACGCAGTATTTT. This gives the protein CASSDSTDTQYF.

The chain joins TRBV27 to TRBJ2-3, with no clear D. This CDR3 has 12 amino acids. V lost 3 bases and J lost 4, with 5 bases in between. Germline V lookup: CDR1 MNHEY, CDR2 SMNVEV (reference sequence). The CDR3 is CASSFGADTQYF. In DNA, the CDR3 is TGTGCCAGCAGTTTTGGGGCAGATACGCAGTATTTT.